The rows below give T cell receptor beta chains drawn from one sample of a study of T cell responses to AZD1222 COVID-19 vaccine. The assay was immunoSEQ multiplex PCR, and TCRdb's table has in-frame clones only and misses some. The repertoire has fewer than 130,000 clones, nearly 90% of them found once; the top ten carry about 2.5%. The sequences come from peripheral blood, collected 28 days after the second AZD1222 dose. These receptors originate from an adult who received the AZD1222 COVID-19 vaccine. CDR3s include the opening cysteine and the closing phenylalanine or tryptophan. The listing skips clone size in some rows; elsewhere it reads once, few, many or a size class.

CDR3: CASSYREQETQYF; V: TRBV6-2/TRBV6-3; size: -
CDR3: CASSESGQATNEKLFF; V: TRBV10-2; size: -
CDR3: CASSLASGLPLHF; V: TRBV7-9; size: -
CDR3: CASSPTGTPLYEQYF; V: TRBV28; size: -
CDR3: CASGLGSSAYNEQFF; V: TRBV12-5; size: -
CDR3: CSAVISTDTQYF; V: TRBV29-1; size: -
CDR3: CASSQDWSGIFSNQPQHF; V: TRBV4-1; size: once
CDR3: CASRSTSGSGEQFF; V: TRBV28; size: -
CDR3: CASSVALGTGGYNEQFF; V: TRBV9; size: -
CDR3: CSVVDTGVTDTQYF; V: TRBV29-1; size: -